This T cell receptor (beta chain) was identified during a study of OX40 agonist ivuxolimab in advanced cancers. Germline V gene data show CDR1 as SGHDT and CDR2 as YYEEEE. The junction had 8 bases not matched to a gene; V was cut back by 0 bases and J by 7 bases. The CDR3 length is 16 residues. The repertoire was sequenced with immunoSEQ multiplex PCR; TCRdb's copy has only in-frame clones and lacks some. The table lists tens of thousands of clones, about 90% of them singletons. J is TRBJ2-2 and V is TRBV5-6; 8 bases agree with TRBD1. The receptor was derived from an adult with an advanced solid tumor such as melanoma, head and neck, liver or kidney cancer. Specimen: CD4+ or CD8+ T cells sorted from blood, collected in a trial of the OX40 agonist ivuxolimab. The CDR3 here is CASSLGSRGQDGELFF. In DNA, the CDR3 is TGTGCCAGCAGCTTGGGGAGTAGGGGACAGGACGGGGAGCTGTTTTTT.